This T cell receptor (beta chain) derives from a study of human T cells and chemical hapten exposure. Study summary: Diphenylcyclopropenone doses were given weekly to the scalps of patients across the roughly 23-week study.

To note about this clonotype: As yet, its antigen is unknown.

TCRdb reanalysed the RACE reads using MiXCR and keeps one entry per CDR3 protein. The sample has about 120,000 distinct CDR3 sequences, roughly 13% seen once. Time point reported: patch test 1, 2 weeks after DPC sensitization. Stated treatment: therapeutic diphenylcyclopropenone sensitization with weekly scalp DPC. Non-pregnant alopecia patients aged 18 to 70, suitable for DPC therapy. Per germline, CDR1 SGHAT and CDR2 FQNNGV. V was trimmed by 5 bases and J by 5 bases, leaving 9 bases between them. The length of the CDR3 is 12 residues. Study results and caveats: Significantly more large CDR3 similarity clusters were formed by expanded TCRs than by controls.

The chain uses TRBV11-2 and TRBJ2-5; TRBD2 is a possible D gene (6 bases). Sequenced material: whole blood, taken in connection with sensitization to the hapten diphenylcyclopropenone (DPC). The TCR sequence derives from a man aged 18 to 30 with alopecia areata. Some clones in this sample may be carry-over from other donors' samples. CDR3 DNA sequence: TGTGCCAGCAGCCGCCGGGAGGAGACCCAGTACTTC. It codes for CASSRREETQYF.